Shown below are 25 T cell receptor beta chains from a single sample sequenced in a study of shared clonotypes between healthy human individuals. Sequenced by immunoSEQ multiplex PCR; TCRdb stores in-frame clones only, minus some. In the table there are roughly 2.6 million clones, approximately 90% of which are singletons. Sequencing was performed on naive CD4+ T cells sorted from blood. The subset is: CD45RA+ positively selected. These receptors all stem from a man aged 18-30 years in good health.

The rearrangement links TRBV30 to TRBJ2-7, with 7 bases lining up with TRBD1. V gave up 5 bases and J gave up 2 bases; unmatched junction bases: 6. Germline V gene data show CDR1 as GTSNPN and CDR2 as SVGIG (reference sequence). This CDR3 has 13 residues. The DNA for the CDR3 is TGTGCCTGGGGTACCGGGACAGCCTACGAGCAGTACTTC. Amino acids: CAWGTGTAYEQYF.

On this clone: Other DNA sequences in this specimen translate into the identical CDR3. This chain uses TRBV11-2 with TRBJ2-7; D is possibly TRBD1 (5 bases). CDR1 and CDR2 (germline): SGHAT, FQNNGV. CDR3 length: 14 residues. The V end was cut by 0 bases, the J end by 2 bases, with 8 bases between. The CDR3 spells CASSLDLGPYEQYF. The CDR3, as DNA: TGTGCCAGCAGCTTAGATCTGGGGCCCTACGAGCAGTACTTC.

This chain connects TRBV6-1 to TRBJ2-4, with 8 bases aligning to TRBD1. CDR3 length: 16 residues. With 0 bases clipped from V and 6 bases from J, the junction kept 7 bases outside the gene matches. Germline-derived CDR1 and CDR2 are MNHNS and SASEGT. CDR3 coding DNA: TGTGCCAGCAGTGAAGCGGGTTGGACAGGGAGAAACATTCAGTACTTC. This codes for CASSEAGWTGRNIQYF.

The J gene is TRBJ2-7, the V gene TRBV27, with 7 bases matching TRBD1. The CDR3 is 13 amino acids. Germline V gene sequence: CDR1 MNHEY, CDR2 SMNVEV (reference sequence). V shed 7 bases, J shed 2 bases, and the junction held 5 bases outside the gene matches. CDR3 sequence: CASKGQGAYEQYF. The CDR3 DNA follows: TGTGCCAGCAAGGGGCAGGGGGCCTACGAGCAGTACTTC.

Of note for this clone: One end of the junction is discordant with germline, which a read error may explain. The chain carries TRBV6-6 and TRBJ2-7; 12 bases align to TRBD2. The CDR3 has 15 residues. Per the germline V gene, CDR1 is MNHNY and CDR2 is SVGAGI (reference sequence). This CDR3 reads CASSTTSGGSLDTHF. CDR3 nucleotides: TGTGCCAGCAGTACTACTAGCGGGGGGTCTCTAGACACGCACTTC.

This clone was observed a few times. This chain connects TRBV27 to TRBJ1-1; D ambiguous. Per the germline V gene, CDR1 is MNHEY and CDR2 is SMNVEV (reference sequence). The CDR3 totals 14 residues. Deletions cut 5 bases from V and 1 base from J, with 11 bases between. The CDR3 sequence is CASSALLRNTEAFF. For the CDR3, the DNA is TGTGCCAGCAGTGCCCTCCTGAGGAACACTGAAGCTTTCTTT.

V and J are TRBV5-1 and TRBJ2-3, with 7 bases identical to TRBD1. This CDR3 comprises 15 residues. V shed 4 bases and J 0 bases; nucleotides not matched to a gene: 5. Germline CDR1 reads SGHRS; CDR2 reads YFSETQ. For the CDR3, the DNA is TGCGCCAGCAGCCGGACAGGAGTTAGCACAGATACGCAGTATTTT. It is translated as CASSRTGVSTDTQYF.

J is TRBJ2-7 and V is TRBV30; D unclear. The CDR3 totals 15 residues. Trimming took 0 bases from V and 2 from J, leaving 14 bases between them. The V gene's germline CDR1 is GTSNPN and CDR2 SVGIG (reference sequence). DNA of the CDR3: TGTGCCTGGAGTGTAAAGGCAGGTGGAGCCTACGAGCAGTACTTC. This encodes CAWSVKAGGAYEQYF.

The chain employs TRBV6-5 and TRBJ1-5, with no clear D. This CDR3 contains 15 residues. Germline loops: CDR1 MNHEY, CDR2 SVGAGI. Trimming took 6 bases from V and 0 from J, leaving 12 bases between them. In DNA, the CDR3 is TGTGCCAGCAGAACGGGGTGGAATAGCAATCAGCCCCAGCATTTT. As protein: CASRTGWNSNQPQHF.

In its sample, this clone was seen a few times. This CDR3 is also generated by other DNA sequences in the sample. The chain has TRBV29-1 and TRBJ1-1; no clear D gene. The CDR3 runs 13 residues. The V gene's germline CDR1 is SQVTM and CDR2 ANQGSEA. Trimming pared 3 bases from V and 1 base from J, leaving 9 bases between. This CDR3 reads CSVEGGGNTEAFF. CDR3 DNA: TGCAGCGTTGAGGGAGGAGGGAACACTGAAGCTTTCTTT. Full variable domain (missing parts from reference TRBV29-1 and TRBJ1-1): SAVISQKPSRDICQRGTSLTIQCQVDSQVTMMFWYRQQPGQSLTLIATANQGSEATYESGFVIDKFPISRPNLTFSTLTVSNMSPEDSSIYLCSVEGGGNTEAFFGQGTRLTVV.

The count of this clone is one. CDR3 loop: CASSQASTGLVLDEQFF. The CDR3 coding sequence is TGCGCCAGCAGCCAAGCCAGCACGGGACTAGTCTTGGATGAGCAGTTCTTC. The gene calls are TRBV4-3 and TRBJ2-1; 8 nucleotides match TRBD2. The junction had 13 bases not matched to a gene; V was cut back by 1 base and J by 8 bases. The germline gives CDR1 LGHNA, CDR2 YSLEER. This CDR3 region has 17 residues.

This chain links TRBV5-1 with TRBJ1-4; D perhaps matches TRBD1 (5 bases). V gave up 3 bases and J gave up 0 bases, with 9 bases separating them. The CDR3 extends over 15 amino acids. Germline V gene sequence: CDR1 SGHRS, CDR2 YFSETQ. The CDR3 here is CASSSGGPTNEKLFF. CDR3 bases: TGCGCCAGCAGCTCCGGGGGACCAACTAATGAAAAACTGTTTTTT.

The chain has TRBV6-6 and TRBJ1-3, with D uncertain. Trimming removed 7 bases at V and 0 bases at J, with 10 bases between. The CDR3 contains 14 residues. Germline V gene sequence: CDR1 MNHNY, CDR2 SVGAGI (reference sequence). CDR3 DNA sequence: TGTGCCAGCAATTCAGATTTCTCTGGAAACACCATATATTTT. Its translation is CASNSDFSGNTIYF.

This rearrangement joins TRBV5-1 to TRBJ2-5; no clear D. The V gene lost 0 bases and the J gene lost 1 base, with 16 bases spanning the gap. CDR1 and CDR2 from the germline V gene are SGHRS and YFSETQ. This CDR3 contains 17 residues. The CDR3 nucleotides read TGCGCCAGCAGCTTGGGTTTGTTAGCACAGATCCAAGAGACCCAGTACTTC. As protein: CASSLGLLAQIQETQYF.

The chain carries TRBV7-8 and TRBJ1-2; no reliable D call. V was clipped by 5 bases and J by 3 bases, with 13 bases between them. Germline V gene data show CDR1 as SGHVS and CDR2 as FQNEAQ. The CDR3 covers 14 residues. The CDR3 nucleotides are TGTGCCAGCAGCGGAAACCGGGGTGACTATGGCTACACCTTC. Translated: CASSGNRGDYGYTF.

This chain uses TRBV10-2 with TRBJ2-7; D call uncertain. Looked up from germline, CDR1 is WSHSY and CDR2 is SAAADI. The V gene lost 3 bases and the J gene lost 3 bases, with 9 bases spanning the gap. The CDR3 is 13 residues long. The CDR3 DNA reads as TGCGCCAGCAGTGAAGCGATTTTCTACGAGCAGTACTTC. Residues: CASSEAIFYEQYF.

This clone was recorded once. The V and J genes are TRBV11-2 and TRBJ2-1, with unresolved D. Germline values: CDR1 SGHAT, CDR2 FQNNGV. Trimming pared 8 bases from V and 3 bases from J, leaving 20 bases between. The CDR3 is 16 amino acids. CDR3 sequence (DNA): TGTGCCAGCCGCAGAAGGCCTGACCCGAACTACAATGAGCAGTTCTTC. As protein: CASRRRPDPNYNEQFF.

The chain joins TRBV11-2 to TRBJ2-7; D gene unclear. This CDR3 has 14 residues. The V and J ends lost 1 base and 3 bases respectively, with 10 bases between them. Germline-derived CDR1 and CDR2 are SGHAT and FQNNGV. CDR3 bases: TGTGCCAGCAGCTTAGGGAAGAAACTCTACGAGCAGTACTTC. It yields the protein CASSLGKKLYEQYF.

V is TRBV2 and J is TRBJ1-4, with D perhaps TRBD1 (5 bases). Trimming took 6 bases from V and 3 from J, leaving 11 bases between them. This CDR3 is built from 14 residues. In germline, CDR1 is SNHLY, CDR2 FYNNEI. This CDR3 is CASSRGGSNEKLFF. The CDR3 DNA is TGTGCCAGCAGCCGCGGGGGTTCTAATGAAAAACTGTTTTTT.

The genes are TRBV7-8 and TRBJ2-3; a possible D gene is TRBD2 (5 bases). From germline, CDR1 is SGHVS and CDR2 FQNEAQ. There are 14 residues in the CDR3. Trimming took off 6 bases at V and 0 bases at J, with 10 bases between the two ends. The CDR3 reads CASSISASTDTQYF. CDR3 in DNA: TGTGCCAGCAGTATTAGCGCTAGCACAGATACGCAGTATTTT.

This clone occurred once. This chain joins TRBV19 and TRBJ1-3; D gene ambiguous. This CDR3 comprises 15 residues. V lost 7 bases and J lost 7, with 20 bases in between. Per the germline V gene, CDR1 is LNHDA and CDR2 is SQIVND (reference sequence). CDR3 protein: CASTELPQVGNTIYF. The DNA for the CDR3 is TGTGCCAGTACCGAACTCCCTCAGGTTGGGAACACCATATATTTT.

The V and J genes are TRBV11-1 and TRBJ2-1; D possibly corresponds to TRBD1 (5 bases). This CDR3 is built from 13 residues. V lost 10 bases and J 4 bases, leaving 14 bases between the germline ends. Per germline, CDR1 SGHAT and CDR2 FQDESV (reference sequence). The chain's CDR3 is CATSQDRYNEQFF. CDR3 bases: TGTGCCACATCTCAAGACAGATACAATGAGCAGTTCTTC.

The chain links TRBV5-1 to TRBJ2-3, with D possibly being TRBD1 or TRBD2 (5 bases each). Germline assignment: CDR1 SGHRS and CDR2 YFSETQ. CDR3 size: 14 residues. Deletions cut 4 bases from V and 0 bases from J, with 9 bases between. The CDR3 sequence is CASSHRDSTDTQYF. The DNA for the CDR3 is TGCGCCAGCAGCCACCGGGACAGCACAGATACGCAGTATTTT.

The CDR3 region is CASTWGKNLYGYTF. The CDR3 nucleotides read TGTGCCAGCACTTGGGGGAAAAATCTCTATGGCTACACCTTC. This chain links TRBV6-4 with TRBJ1-2; D may be TRBD1 (5 bases). V lost 7 bases, J lost 4 bases, and 16 bases lay in between. This CDR3 region has 14 residues. Germline loops: CDR1 MRHNA, CDR2 SNTAGT.

This chain uses TRBV4-1 with TRBJ1-5, with D maybe TRBD1 (5 bases). The CDR3 is made up of 15 amino acids. The germline V and J ends were trimmed by 5 bases and 7 bases, with 18 bases remaining between them. Germline CDR1 and CDR2: MGHRA and YSYEKL. CDR3 nucleotide sequence: TGCGCCAGCAGCTCCCGCTGGGGCTTGGGCCAGCCCCAGCATTTT. Protein sequence: CASSSRWGLGQPQHF.